Each of the 12 T cell receptor beta chains below was sequenced from the same sample in a study of shared clonotypes between healthy human individuals. CD8 cells classed as naive were CD45RO-negative and positively selected for CCR7, excluding terminally differentiated effector memory CD45RA+ cells. Some clones are missing from TCRdb's copy, which holds only in-frame ones; the method was immunoSEQ multiplex PCR. The sample gives some 2 million clones, roughly 95% of which show up once; 1.2% is in the top ten. Sequenced sample: naive CD8+ T cells sorted from blood. These receptors all stem from a man aged 18-30 years in good health.

On this clone: Other nucleotide sequences in the sample specify the same CDR3. The chain couples TRBV28 to TRBJ2-1; tentatively, D is TRBD1 or TRBD2 (5 bases each). This CDR3 contains 12 residues. Germline V gene data show CDR1 as MDHEN and CDR2 as SYDVKM. V was cut by 5 bases and J by 8 bases, with 10 bases left in between. CDR3 nucleotide sequence: TGTGCCAGCAGTCTAAGAGGGGATGAGCAGTTCTTC. Protein: CASSLRGDEQFF.

This chain joins TRBV30 and TRBJ1-4, with unresolved D. CDR1 and CDR2 (germline): GTSNPN, SVGIG (reference sequence). The ends were cut back, 3 bases at V and 12 bases at J, with 11 bases in the middle. This CDR3 region has 11 residues. The CDR3 sequence is CAWSMVGELFF. The CDR3 DNA reads as TGTGCCTGGAGCATGGTTGGGGAACTGTTTTTT.

This CDR3 is CASSYDDRQYF. The CDR3 bases are TGTGCCAGCAGTTACGATGATCGGCAGTACTTC. This chain connects TRBV6-5 to TRBJ2-7; D gene unclear. CDR1 MNHEY and CDR2 SVGAGI come from the germline V gene. The CDR3 totals 11 residues. V shed 2 bases and J shed 9 bases, with 8 bases lying between them.

The CDR3 coding sequence is TGTGCCAGCAGCTTGGCTACTAGCGGGAGGTGGAATGAGCAGTTCTTC. Amino acid sequence: CASSLATSGRWNEQFF. The chain links TRBV5-6 to TRBJ2-1, with 12 bases identical to TRBD2. V gave up 0 bases and J gave up 7 bases; unmatched junction bases: 5. Germline values: CDR1 SGHDT, CDR2 YYEEEE. The CDR3 contains 16 residues. The whole variable domain, filled in from reference TRBV5-6 and TRBJ2-1, reads DAGVTQSPTHLIKTRGQQVTLRCSPKSGHDTVSWYQQALGQGPQFIFQYYEEEERQRGNFPDRFSGHQFPNYSSELNVNALLLGDSALYLCASSLATSGRWNEQFFGPGTRLTVL.

The J gene is TRBJ2-7, the V gene TRBV19; perhaps D is TRBD1 or TRBD2 (5 bases each). Germline V CDR1 and CDR2: LNHDA, SQIVND (reference sequence). Trimming pared 6 bases from V and 0 bases from J, leaving 15 bases between. This CDR3 has 15 residues. The CDR3 loop is CASSAIGTYSYEQYF. The CDR3 DNA reads as TGTGCCAGTAGCGCTATCGGGACCTACTCCTACGAGCAGTACTTC.

The rearrangement joins TRBV25-1 to TRBJ2-3; D might be TRBD2 (5 bases). V was shortened by 4 bases and J by 5 bases, with 10 bases between the two germline ends. The germline V gene encodes CDR1 MGHDK and CDR2 SYGVNS. The CDR3 runs to 13 residues. The CDR3 nucleotides are TGTGCCAGCAGTGGAAGGGAGAGAGATACGCAGTATTTT. Protein product: CASSGRERDTQYF. The full variable domain, in which reference TRBV25-1 and TRBJ2-3 provide the parts outside the CDR3, is EADIYQTPRYLVIGTGKKITLECSQTMGHDKMYWYQQDPGMELHLIHYSYGVNSTEKGDLSSESTVSRIRTEHFPLTLESARPSHTSQYLCASSGRERDTQYFGPGTRLTVL.

The rearrangement joins TRBV11-2 to TRBJ1-1; D not certain. The CDR3 runs to 17 residues. Trimming cost V 5 bases and J 1 base, with 20 bases left between them. The germline V gene encodes CDR1 SGHAT and CDR2 FQNNGV. This chain's CDR3 is CASSPEHPGWGNTEAFF. The CDR3 DNA is TGTGCCAGCAGCCCCGAACATCCAGGATGGGGGAACACTGAAGCTTTCTTT.

V gene TRBV6-5 combines with J gene TRBJ2-2; D gene uncertain. CDR3 size: 14 residues. Germline values: CDR1 MNHEY, CDR2 SVGAGI. Trimming cost V 6 bases and J 10 bases, with 18 bases left between them. The CDR3 spells CASSPGRYGEELFF. The CDR3 DNA reads as TGTGCCAGCAGCCCAGGAAGGTACGGCGAGGAGCTGTTTTTT.

This clone was found a few times. The rearrangement links TRBV7-9 to TRBJ1-2, with a tentative D call TRBD1 (5 bases). This CDR3 has 12 amino acids. CDR1 is SEHNR and CDR2 is FQNEAQ in the germline V gene (reference sequence). Trimming took off 7 bases at V and 4 bases at J, with 10 bases between the two ends. For the CDR3, the DNA is TGTGCCAGCACGGGGACGGCCTATGGCTACACCTTC. It specifies CASTGTAYGYTF.

Regarding this clone: The sample contains more than one DNA sequence encoding this CDR3. The chain links TRBV2 to TRBJ1-1; D uncertain. Germline V gives CDR1 SNHLY, CDR2 FYNNEI. The ends were cut back, 1 base at V and 1 base at J, with 7 bases in the middle. The CDR3 extends over 14 amino acids. The CDR3 nucleotides read TGTGCCAGCAGTGAAGTGGGTGGGAACACTGAAGCTTTCTTT. Residues: CASSEVGGNTEAFF.

In its sample, this clone was seen once. This rearrangement joins TRBV6-5 to TRBJ2-1; the D is unclear. This CDR3 comprises 14 residues. The germline V gene encodes CDR1 MNHEY and CDR2 SVGAGI. V gave up 6 bases and J gave up 5 bases, with 14 bases separating them. CDR3 sequence: CASSSVSIDNEQFF. The CDR3 DNA sequence: TGTGCCAGCAGCTCCGTGAGCATCGACAATGAGCAGTTCTTC.

The chain carries TRBV27 and TRBJ1-6; maybe TRBD1 (5 bases). Germline loops: CDR1 MNHEY, CDR2 SMNVEV (reference sequence). Trimming removed 6 bases at V and 7 bases at J, with 13 bases between. This CDR3 is 14 amino acids long. The CDR3 loop reads CASSPRGDNSPLHF. The DNA of the CDR3 is TGTGCCAGCAGCCCCCGGGGGGACAATTCACCCCTCCACTTT.